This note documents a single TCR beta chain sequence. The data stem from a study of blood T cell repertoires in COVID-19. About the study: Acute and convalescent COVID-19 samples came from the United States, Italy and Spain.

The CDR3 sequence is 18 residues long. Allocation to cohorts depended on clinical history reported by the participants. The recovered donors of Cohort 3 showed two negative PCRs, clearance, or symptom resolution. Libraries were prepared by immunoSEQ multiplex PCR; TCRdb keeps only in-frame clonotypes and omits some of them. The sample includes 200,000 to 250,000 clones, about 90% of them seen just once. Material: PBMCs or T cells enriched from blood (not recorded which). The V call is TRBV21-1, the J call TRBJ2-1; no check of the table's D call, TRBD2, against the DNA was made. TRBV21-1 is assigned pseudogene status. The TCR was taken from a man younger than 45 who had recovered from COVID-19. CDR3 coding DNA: TGTGCCAGCAGCAAAGGGCGGGACACCCGTCACTTAAGCGGGAATTTTTTCTTC. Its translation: CASSKGRDTRHLSGNFFF.